This T cell receptor beta chain stems from a study of shared T cell receptors in the human thymus. V shed 0 bases, J shed 4 bases, and the junction held 3 bases outside the gene matches. The CDR3 is 15 amino acids. Germline V gives CDR1 SGHDT, CDR2 YYEEEE. Assay used: immunoSEQ multiplex PCR; TCRdb lists only in-frame clones, some missing. The table shows 600,000 or so clones, with 70% to 90% occurring only once. These data also featured in a second study, about human thymus T cells. As that report states: Thymus was obtained from resections taken during corrective heart surgery. Related reports documented highly overlapping thymic repertoires among unrelated individuals.

The receptor's source is a boy under two years old with a congenital heart defect. The J gene is TRBJ2-1, the V gene TRBV5-6; 8 positions match TRBD1. The sequenced sample consisted of thymocytes. In nucleotides, the CDR3 is TGTGCCAGCAGCTTGGTACAGGGGGTGTACAATGAGCAGTTCTTC. This codes for CASSLVQGVYNEQFF.